Sequencing of this TCR beta chain was carried out in a study of identical twins. As regards this clonotype: Its matching antigen is unknown.

TCRdb reanalysed the 5' RACE reads using MiXCR and keeps one entry per CDR3 protein. The sample carries some 230,000 distinct CDR3 sequences, 5% to 7% recorded once. This CDR3 is built from 13 residues. The germline V and J ends were trimmed by 8 bases and 5 bases, with 16 bases remaining between them. Notes on the study in general: Sequences that were beta out-of-frame showed weaker excess twin sharing.

The sample also formed part of further work on T cells expressing NK-cell markers. That paper notes: Seven donors tested HCMV-seropositive and one tested seronegative among the eight sequenced. In a group of about six donors, dominant NKG2C+ clonotypes represented roughly 1.0-7.0% of CD8+ T cells. In four donors, these clonotypes also led the CD3+CD56-NKG2C+ fraction.

V gene TRBV12-3 or TRBV12-4 combines with J gene TRBJ2-7; a weak D match, TRBD2 (6 bases). The receptor was derived from a woman aged 18 to 35 in good health. The sample was CD8+ T cells sorted from blood. The CDR3 protein is CASRAGLVDEQYF. The DNA for the CDR3 is TGTGCCAGCCGTGCGGGGTTGGTCGACGAGCAGTACTTC.